This TCR beta chain was sequenced for a study of control samples from healthy donors and cancer patients. CDR1 is MNHEY and CDR2 is SMNVEV in the germline V gene (reference sequence). V lost 2 bases and J lost 1, with 11 bases in between. The CDR3 is made up of 15 amino acids. Libraries were prepared by immunoSEQ multiplex PCR; TCRdb keeps only in-frame clonotypes and omits some of them. Among 90,000 to 100,000 clones, approximately 90% were seen once, and the ten largest hold around 3.8%. J is TRBJ1-1 and V is TRBV27, with D perhaps matching TRBD1 (5 bases). Sequencing was performed on blood. This receptor was identified in a woman under 30 in good health. The DNA for the CDR3 is TGTGCCAGCAGTTTACTCCCCGGGGGGAACACTGAAGCTTTCTTT. This encodes CASSLLPGGNTEAFF.